This T cell receptor (beta chain) was identified in a study of early T cells in non-severe SARS-CoV-2 infection (dated by TCRdb to the early 2020s). For the wider study: Because TCR sequencing relied on bulk RNA taken from unsorted whole blood, pairing of alpha and beta chains was not possible. General study outcomes and caveats: Matching against VDJdb was skewed toward anti-spike CD8 responses, likely underestimated virus-specific expansions, and missed private and CD4 specificities.

This clonotype was seen at least ten times. Its cognate antigen has yet to be identified. Base qualities are not recorded, but no much larger clone differs from it by a single base. A case-control design nested within a healthcare worker cohort in London, UK, was used, with weekly nasopharyngeal swab PCR tests and blood sampling performed. Healthcare workers were recruited during the week of the UK lockdown, between 23 and 31 March 2020, and followed weekly for up to about 15 weeks. Libraries were made using 5' RACE. The sequencer was a NextSeq 500. To correct for sequencing error and PCR bias, the TCR library protocol tagged individual cDNA molecules with unique molecular identifiers. Sequencing covered both TCR alpha and beta chains, and within each sample the abundances of alpha and beta sequences were tightly co-correlated. Per the authors' processing: Decombinator V4 was used to annotate the V gene, J gene and CDR3 of the TCR sequences. TCRs were defined as expanded if a significant change between any two time points was detected under a Poisson model with p below 0.0001. Abundances of TCRs were expressed as counts per million after normalisation to the total number of TCRs sequenced in each sample. MAIT TCRs were defined by TRAV1-2 paired with TRAJ12, TRAJ20 or TRAJ33, and iNKT TCRs by TRAV10 paired with TRAJ18. VDJdb, accessed on 1 November 2021, was searched for TCRs annotated for CMV, EBV and SARS-CoV-2, and TCRs annotated for more than one antigen were excluded. TCRdb reanalyzed the raw reads on its own, using fastp at Q25 for trimming and MiXCR for clone calling, and kept in-frame beta chains. Entries are consolidated by CDR3 protein sequence, retaining the most common genes and DNA. The V and J calls reflect TCRdb's pipeline rather than the authors' work. For this sample the table gives under 85,000 distinct CDR3 sequences, of which 13% to 15% were detected only once. Around 3.7% of the sample is in the top ten clones.

From the cysteine up to the phenylalanine, the CDR3 has a length of 11 residues. Of the read, only the CDR3 DNA is kept; its 33 bases are in frame from base 1. The germline V gene provides CDR1 MGHDK and CDR2 SYGVNS. V is clipped by 1 base and J by 2 bases, and the sequence between their germline boundaries is 0 bases long. The receptor was isolated from an adult who was a healthcare worker with PCR-confirmed SARS-CoV-2 infection or an uninfected control (not recorded which). The source material was whole blood, sampled at baseline. The rearrangement joined TRBV25-1 to TRBJ2-7; no D gene can be assigned with confidence. The nucleotides are TGTGCCAGCAGTGAATCCTACGAGCAGTACTTC. Protein translation: CASSESYEQYF.